The present T cell receptor (beta chain) was sequenced within a study of breast tumors, draining lymph nodes, adjacent tissues. Study-wide points: Most tumor T cells seemingly derive from lymph node, then expand in tumor. Tumor repertoires ranked between lymph nodes and nontumor tissue in diversity, with V and J gene preferences.

CDR3 length: 13 amino acids. Trimming took off 4 bases at V and 3 bases at J, with 10 bases between the two ends. Germline assignment: CDR1 SGHDN and CDR2 FVKESK. In its sample, this clonotype was seen many times. Its target is unknown. MiXCR was run by TCRdb on the multiplex PCR reads, yielding one entry per CDR3 protein. The sample has over 150,000 distinct CDR3 sequences; approximately 31% are singletons. The lymph nodes were axillary draining lymph nodes from breast cancer patients. The sequence came from a female donor with breast cancer. Some clones in this sample may be carry-over from other donors' samples. Sequencing input: axillary lymph node tissue. The gene calls are TRBV14 and TRBJ2-7; no clear D. CDR3 in amino acids: CASSPLGRYEQYF. CDR3 nucleotides: TGTGCCAGCAGCCCCCTCGGGCGCTACGAGCAGTACTTC.